This note documents a single T cell receptor (beta chain) sequence. In the source study's methods: Amplified reference gene primers provided the basis for estimating nucleated cell counts. TCRdb's table, derived via immunoSEQ multiplex PCR, lists solely in-frame clones and lacks some. The D gene and trimming were derived from the DNA, and the V and J assignments and clone size from that table. The data show about 71,000 clones, under 80% seen once. Per germline, CDR1 GTSNPN and CDR2 SVGIG (reference sequence). The CDR3 contains 15 residues. V was trimmed by 4 bases and J by 4 bases, leaving 20 bases between them. This sample is drawn from a study of blood T cell repertoires in COVID-19. About the research overall: Sites in the United States, Italy and Spain provided acute and convalescent COVID-19 samples. Nucleic acid was either cDNA or gDNA, and it came from T cells, B-cell-depleted T cells, or PBMCs.

The chain links TRBV30 to TRBJ2-7, with D unresolved. Specimen: peripheral blood. The sequence came from a woman of 80 years or more with active or convalescent COVID-19. The CDR3: CAWNRPSVAVYEQYF. CDR3 nucleotides: TGTGCCTGGAATCGACCTAGTGTGGCAGTTTACGAGCAGTACTTC.